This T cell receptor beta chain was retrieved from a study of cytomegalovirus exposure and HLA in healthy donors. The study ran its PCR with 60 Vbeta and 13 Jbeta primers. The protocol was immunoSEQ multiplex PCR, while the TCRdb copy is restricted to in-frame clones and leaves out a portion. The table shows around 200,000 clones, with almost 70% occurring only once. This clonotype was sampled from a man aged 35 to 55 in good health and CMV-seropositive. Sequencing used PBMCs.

This chain's CDR3 is CASSPDGGGSGNTIYF. The CDR3, as DNA: TGTGCCAGCTCACCAGATGGGGGAGGCTCTGGAAACACCATATATTTT. The gene calls are TRBV18 and TRBJ1-3; tentative D call: TRBD1 (5 bases). V shed 2 bases and J shed 0 bases, with 11 bases lying between them. This CDR3 region has 16 residues. Germline assignment: CDR1 KGHSH and CDR2 LQKENI.